This entry lists 19 T cell receptor beta chains sequenced from one sample in a study of shared clonotypes between healthy human individuals. The repertoire was sequenced with immunoSEQ multiplex PCR; TCRdb's copy has only in-frame clones and lacks some. The table lists approximately 2,000,000 clones, about nine tenths of them singletons, with about 0.36% in the top ten. Material for sequencing was naive CD4+ T cells from PBMCs. Subset: CD45RA+ positively selected. The receptors shown here come from a young man in good health. Some clones in this sample may be carry-over from other donors' samples.

The table lists this clone with a count of one. This chain joins TRBV7-2 and TRBJ2-7; tentatively, D is TRBD2 (6 bases). The V end lost 2 bases, the J end lost 4 bases, and 12 bases lay between the germline ends. This CDR3 has 14 residues. CDR1 is SGHTA, CDR2 FQGNSA, per germline. The CDR3 here is CASSLMGTLYEQYF. CDR3 sequence (DNA): TGTGCCAGCAGCTTAATGGGGACTCTATACGAGCAGTACTTC.

The chain has TRBV4-2 and TRBJ2-1; the D is unclear. This CDR3 comprises 16 residues. In germline, CDR1 is LGHNA, CDR2 YNFKEQ. With 1 base removed from V and 1 base from J, the gap between germline ends came to 11 bases. The CDR3 region is CASSQARVGSYNEQFF. Written as DNA, the CDR3 is TGTGCCAGCAGCCAAGCGAGAGTAGGATCCTACAATGAGCAGTTCTTC.

The CDR3 nucleotides read TGCGCCAGCAGCTTGTCACTAGCGGGCACCAATGAGCAGTTCTTC. Its translation: CASSLSLAGTNEQFF. The chain couples TRBV5-1 to TRBJ2-1, with 9 bases fitting TRBD2. Germline CDR1 is SGHRS and CDR2 is YFSETQ. The CDR3 has 15 amino acids. The ends lost 1 base at V and 6 bases at J; junction bases unmatched: 5.

V is TRBV4-1 and J is TRBJ1-2; D might be TRBD1 (6 bases). The CDR3 covers 17 residues. Germline CDR1 reads MGHRA; CDR2 reads YSYEKL. Trimming shortened V by 0 bases and J by 0 bases, and 14 bases separated the two germline ends. The CDR3 DNA is TGCGCCAGCAGCCAAGATTTCAGGCCAGGGGCTAACTATGGCTACACCTTC. Translated: CASSQDFRPGANYGYTF.

Points on this clone: The junction shows a germline mismatch at one end, possibly a read error. The rearrangement joins TRBV28 to TRBJ1-2, with D unresolved. The CDR3 runs to 11 residues. Per the germline V gene, CDR1 is MDHEN and CDR2 is SYDVKM. In DNA form, the CDR3 reads TGTGCCAGCAGCGCTCGCTATGGCTTCACCTTC. This translates into CASSARYGFTF.

The chain uses TRBV27 and TRBJ2-4; the match to TRBD1 covers 9 bases. The germline V gene has CDR1 MNHEY and CDR2 SMNVEV (reference sequence). CDR3 length equals 16 residues. V lost 4 bases and J lost 0; bases outside the gene matches: 4. The CDR3 spells CASSYGTGLAKNIQYF. The CDR3 bases are TGTGCCAGCAGTTACGGGACAGGGTTAGCCAAAAACATTCAGTACTTC.

The J gene is TRBJ2-3, the V gene TRBV7-3; the D is unclear. Trimming shortened V by 2 bases and J by 4 bases, and 10 bases separated the two germline ends. CDR3 length equals 14 residues. Germline lookup yields CDR1 SGHTA and CDR2 FQGTGA. CDR3 DNA: TGTGCCAGCAGCTTATCGTTACCAGCAGATACGCAGTATTTT. Its protein product is CASSLSLPADTQYF. The variable domain in full, completed from reference TRBV7-3 and TRBJ2-3, reads GAGVSQTPSNKVTEKGKYVELRCDPISGHTALYWYRQSLGQGPEFLIYFQGTGAADDSGLPNDRFFAVRPEGSVSTLKIQRTERGDSAVYLCASSLSLPADTQYFGPGTRLTVL.

This clone was observed a single time. The CDR3 reads CASSLGQGSNTGELFF. The CDR3 DNA is TGTGCCAGCAGCTTGGGGCAGGGGTCGAACACCGGGGAGCTGTTTTTT. This chain uses TRBV5-6 with TRBJ2-2, with a tentative D call TRBD1 (6 bases). Germline CDR1 SGHDT, CDR2 YYEEEE. The CDR3 spans 16 residues. Deletions cut 0 bases from V and 0 bases from J, with 9 bases between.

This chain links TRBV2 with TRBJ2-7, with D unresolved. CDR1 SNHLY and CDR2 FYNNEI come from the germline V gene. This CDR3 region has 17 residues. V was trimmed by 0 bases and J by 3 bases, leaving 18 bases between them. Here the CDR3 reads CASSEARTLGPNYEQYF. CDR3 bases: TGTGCCAGCAGTGAAGCAAGGACCCTCGGCCCCAACTACGAGCAGTACTTC.

The gene calls are TRBV7-9 and TRBJ2-5; D ambiguous. Trimming took off 1 base at V and 5 bases at J, with 5 bases between the two ends. Germline values: CDR1 SEHNR, CDR2 FQNEAQ (reference sequence). The CDR3 length is 12 residues. CDR3 amino acids: CASSLDLETQYF. In DNA form, the CDR3 reads TGTGCCAGCAGCTTAGACTTGGAGACCCAGTACTTC.

The genes are TRBV30 and TRBJ1-1; 8 bases are a match to TRBD1. J lost 1 base, V lost 4 bases, and 17 bases had no gene match. There are 18 residues in the CDR3. The germline gives CDR1 GTSNPN, CDR2 SVGIG (reference sequence). Here the CDR3 DNA reads TGTGCCTGGACGGGGCAGGGGGCGACGCGGCGACGGAACACTGAAGCTTTCTTT. Amino acid sequence: CAWTGQGATRRRNTEAFF.

With respect to this clone: Other nucleotide sequences from this sample produce the same CDR3. The V call is TRBV29-1, the J call TRBJ2-7, with D unclear. There are 13 residues in the CDR3. V gave up 4 bases and J gave up 2 bases, with 12 bases separating them. Germline CDR1 is SQVTM and CDR2 is ANQGSEA. Written as DNA, the CDR3 is TGCAGCGTTGGAGGTAGACAAACCTACGAGCAGTACTTC. This encodes CSVGGRQTYEQYF.

About this clone: The sample holds other DNA sequences that translate to the same CDR3. V and J are TRBV5-1 and TRBJ2-3; no definite D call. The germline V gene has CDR1 SGHRS and CDR2 YFSETQ. The CDR3 is 13 amino acids. Trimming took 0 bases from V and 3 from J, leaving 5 bases between them. The CDR3 loop is CASSLAGTDTQYF. The CDR3 DNA follows: TGCGCCAGCAGCTTGGCCGGTACAGATACGCAGTATTTT.

The chain joins TRBV4-2 to TRBJ2-7, with D perhaps TRBD1 (6 bases). Germline V gene sequence: CDR1 LGHNA, CDR2 YNFKEQ. The CDR3 has 16 residues. Trimming removed 0 bases from V and 2 bases from J, with 14 bases in between. As DNA, the CDR3 is TGTGCCAGCAGCCAAGATGTATACGGGGACACCTACGAGCAGTACTTC. Encoded protein: CASSQDVYGDTYEQYF.

The DNA of the CDR3 is TGCGCCAGCAGCCAAGATTGGGGGACTACTCAGTTCTTC. The encoded protein is CASSQDWGTTQFF. This chain connects TRBV4-3 to TRBJ2-1, with 7 nucleotides matching TRBD2. Germline V gene sequence: CDR1 LGHNA, CDR2 YSLEER. J was trimmed by 13 bases and V by 0 bases; bases with no gene match: 6. The CDR3 spans 13 residues.

The rearrangement joins TRBV11-2 to TRBJ2-3; no firm D call. The CDR3 covers 13 residues. Trimming removed 4 bases at V and 6 bases at J, with 11 bases between. Per the germline V gene, CDR1 is SGHAT and CDR2 is FQNNGV. CDR3 sequence (DNA): TGTGCCAGCAGCTCATCAAACGCTGATACGCAGTATTTT. It encodes CASSSSNADTQYF.

Of note for this clone: The sample contains more than one DNA sequence encoding this CDR3. This chain uses TRBV5-1 with TRBJ2-3; D possibly corresponds to TRBD2 (6 bases). The CDR3 runs to 15 residues. Trimming stripped 0 bases from V and 2 bases from J, with 10 bases between. Germline V gives CDR1 SGHRS, CDR2 YFSETQ. The CDR3 DNA reads as TGCGCCAGCAGCTTGGGACTAGGACACACAGATACGCAGTATTTT. This translates into CASSLGLGHTDTQYF.

The chain employs TRBV6-5 and TRBJ1-2; D remains ambiguous. The CDR3 is 13 residues long. Germline CDR1 reads MNHEY; CDR2 reads SVGAGI. The V end was cut by 2 bases, the J end by 1 base, with 5 bases between. In DNA form, the CDR3 reads TGTGCCAGCAGTTACGGAGTTAACTATGGCTACACCTTC. This sequence encodes CASSYGVNYGYTF.

The J gene is TRBJ2-5, the V gene TRBV18; 9 nucleotides match TRBD1. This CDR3 is built from 15 residues. V shed 2 bases, J shed 3 bases, and the junction held 4 bases outside the gene matches. Germline V gene sequence: CDR1 KGHSH, CDR2 LQKENI. Here the CDR3 reads CASSPYRTGEETQYF. CDR3 DNA: TGTGCCAGCTCACCATATAGGACAGGGGAAGAGACCCAGTACTTC.